The table lists the clone carrying this TCR beta chain with a few counts. This sample was included in a study of T-cell reconstitution after alpha-beta-depleted transplantation in children. The CDR3 totals 15 residues. The V gene's germline CDR1 is KGHSH and CDR2 LQKENI. Between the trimmed V and J ends, which lost 1 base and 4 bases, there was a span of 11 bases. Unique molecular identifiers were incorporated into the prepared TCRbeta library. TCRdb reprocessed the PCR reads via MiXCR and lists one record per CDR3 protein. The sample consists of some 600,000 distinct CDR3 sequences, about an eighth of them appearing once.

The chain employs TRBV18 and TRBJ2-1; no clear D. The sequences come from PBMCs, mostly from graft donor cells, collected 360 days after TCRalphabeta/CD19-depleted stem cell transplant. The receptor was derived from a male patient between 5 and 17 years old who had a stem cell transplant for acute myeloid leukemia, so the T cells may come from the graft donor. CDR3 bases: TGTGCCAGCTCACCACTTGGCTCATTTTACAATGAGCAGTTCTTC. This gives the protein CASSPLGSFYNEQFF.